This T cell receptor beta chain was profiled in a study of CD4 T cells in relation to SARS-CoV-2 and coronaviruses. Points from the study as a whole: No crossreactivity against non-spike viral proteins was tested here.

Comment on this clone: Antigen unknown.

Unexposed donor CD4+ T cells date from 2011-2018, before the COVID-19 pandemic. Naive and memory CD4+ T cells came from enriched cryopreserved PBMCs. Profiling relied on immunoSEQ multiplex PCR, and the TCRdb table lists in-frame clones only, not all of them. The sample shows tens of thousands of clones, about nine tenths of them seen only once. V was cut by 0 bases and J by 5 bases, with 6 bases left in between. This CDR3 is 13 amino acids long. CDR1 is SGDLS, CDR2 YYNGEE, per germline. This sequence originates from a human donor in good health. The J gene is TRBJ1-5, the V gene TRBV9; no reliable D call. The material sequenced was memory CD4+ T cells from PBMCs. Here the CDR3 reads CASSVVADQPQHF. The CDR3 region has the DNA TGTGCCAGCAGCGTAGTCGCAGATCAGCCCCAGCATTTT.